This T cell receptor beta chain was observed in a study of T cell repertoires in cytomegalovirus infection. Study as a whole: The public TCR beta signatures pointed to both CMV infection and matching HLA type.

MiXCR, run by TCRdb on the reads, gives a single entry per CDR3 protein. The table includes 200,000 to 300,000 distinct CDR3 sequences, 12% detected once. The CDR3 is 14 residues long. CDR1 is MDHEN and CDR2 is SYDVKM in the germline V gene. V was shortened by 6 bases and J by 4 bases, with 13 bases between the two germline ends. This clonotype turned up a few times. The chain combines TRBV28 with TRBJ1-5; D remains ambiguous. The sequenced sample consisted of PBMCs. The TCR sequence derives from a human donor in good health (CMV status not recorded). Some clones in this sample may be carry-over from other donors' samples. This chain's CDR3 is CASSRRAGNQPQHF. The CDR3 region has the DNA TGTGCCAGCAGCCGCCGAGCGGGTAATCAGCCCCAGCATTTT.